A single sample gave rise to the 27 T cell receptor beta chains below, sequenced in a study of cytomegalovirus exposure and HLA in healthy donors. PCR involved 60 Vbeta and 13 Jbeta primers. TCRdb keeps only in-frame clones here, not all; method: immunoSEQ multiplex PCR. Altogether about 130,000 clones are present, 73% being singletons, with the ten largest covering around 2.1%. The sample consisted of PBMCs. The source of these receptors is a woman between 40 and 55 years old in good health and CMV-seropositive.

The CDR3 protein is CASSPLGQANTEAFF. The DNA of the CDR3 is TGTGCCAGCTCACCACTTGGTCAGGCGAACACTGAAGCTTTCTTT. The chain joins TRBV18 to TRBJ1-1; D call uncertain. Germline assignment: CDR1 KGHSH and CDR2 LQKENI. The germline V and J ends were trimmed by 1 base and 1 base, with 10 bases remaining between them. There are 15 residues in the CDR3.

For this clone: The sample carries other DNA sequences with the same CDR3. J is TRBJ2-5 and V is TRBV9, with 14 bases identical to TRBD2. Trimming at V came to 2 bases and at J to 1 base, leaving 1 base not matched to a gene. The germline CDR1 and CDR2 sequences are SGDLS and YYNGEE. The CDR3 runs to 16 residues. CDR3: CASSVGTSGGQETQYF. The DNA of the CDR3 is TGTGCCAGCAGCGTTGGGACTAGCGGGGGCCAAGAGACCCAGTACTTC. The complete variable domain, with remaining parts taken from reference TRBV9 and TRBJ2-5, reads DSGVTQTPKHLITATGQRVTLRCSPRSGDLSVYWYQQSLDQGLQFLIQYYNGEERAKGNILERFSAQQFPDLHSELNLSSLELGDSALYFCASSVGTSGGQETQYFGPGTRLLVL.

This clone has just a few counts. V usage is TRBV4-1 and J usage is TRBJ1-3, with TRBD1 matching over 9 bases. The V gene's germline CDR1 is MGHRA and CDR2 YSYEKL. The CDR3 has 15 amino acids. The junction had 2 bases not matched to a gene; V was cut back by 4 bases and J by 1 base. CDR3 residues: CASSPDRGSGNTIYF. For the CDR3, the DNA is TGCGCCAGCAGCCCGGACAGGGGATCTGGAAACACCATATATTTT.

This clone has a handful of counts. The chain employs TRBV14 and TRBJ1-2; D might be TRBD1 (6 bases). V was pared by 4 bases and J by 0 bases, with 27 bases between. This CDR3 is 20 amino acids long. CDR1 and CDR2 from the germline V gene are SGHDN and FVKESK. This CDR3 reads CASSPTTGQKGDLANYGYTF. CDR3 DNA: TGTGCCAGCAGCCCGACAACAGGACAGAAAGGGGACCTTGCTAACTATGGCTACACCTTC. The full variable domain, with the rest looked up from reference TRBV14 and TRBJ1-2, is EAGVTQFPSHSVIEKGQTVTLRCDPISGHDNLYWYRRVMGKEIKFLLHFVKESKQDESGMPNNRFLAERTGGTYSTLKVQPAELEDSGVYFCASSPTTGQKGDLANYGYTFGSGTRLTVV.

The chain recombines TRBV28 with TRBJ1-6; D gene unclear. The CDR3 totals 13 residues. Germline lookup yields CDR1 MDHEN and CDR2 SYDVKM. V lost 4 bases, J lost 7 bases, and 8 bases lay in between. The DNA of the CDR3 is TGTGCCAGCAGTTCAGTAACCAATTCACCCCTCCACTTT. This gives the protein CASSSVTNSPLHF.

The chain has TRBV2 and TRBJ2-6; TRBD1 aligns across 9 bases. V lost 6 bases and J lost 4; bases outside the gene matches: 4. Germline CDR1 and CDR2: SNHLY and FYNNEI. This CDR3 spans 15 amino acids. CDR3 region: CASRDRGTGANVLTF. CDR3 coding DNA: TGTGCCAGCAGGGACAGGGGAACAGGGGCCAACGTCCTGACTTTC.

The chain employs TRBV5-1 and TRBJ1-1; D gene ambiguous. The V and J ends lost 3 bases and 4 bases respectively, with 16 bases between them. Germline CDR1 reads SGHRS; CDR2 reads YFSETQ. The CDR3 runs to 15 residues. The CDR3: CASSWDGRVGTEAFF. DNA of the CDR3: TGCGCCAGCAGCTGGGATGGGAGGGTGGGCACTGAAGCTTTCTTT.

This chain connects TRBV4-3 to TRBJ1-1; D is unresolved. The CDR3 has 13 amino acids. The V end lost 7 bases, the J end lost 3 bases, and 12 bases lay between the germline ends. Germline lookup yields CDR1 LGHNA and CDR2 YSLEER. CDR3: CASKASRDTEAFF. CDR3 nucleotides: TGCGCCAGCAAGGCCTCCCGGGACACTGAAGCTTTCTTT.

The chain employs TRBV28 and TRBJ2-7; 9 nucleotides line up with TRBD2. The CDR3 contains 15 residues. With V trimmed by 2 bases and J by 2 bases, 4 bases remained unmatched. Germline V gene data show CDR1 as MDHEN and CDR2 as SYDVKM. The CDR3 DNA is TGTGCCAGCAGTTTAGAGACTAGCGGCACCTACGAGCAGTACTTC. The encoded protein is CASSLETSGTYEQYF.

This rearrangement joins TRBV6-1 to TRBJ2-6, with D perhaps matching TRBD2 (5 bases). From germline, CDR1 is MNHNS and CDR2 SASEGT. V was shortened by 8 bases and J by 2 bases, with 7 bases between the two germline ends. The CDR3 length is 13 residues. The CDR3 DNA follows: TGTGCCAGCCGGGGTACTGGGGCCAACGTCCTGACTTTC. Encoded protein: CASRGTGANVLTF.

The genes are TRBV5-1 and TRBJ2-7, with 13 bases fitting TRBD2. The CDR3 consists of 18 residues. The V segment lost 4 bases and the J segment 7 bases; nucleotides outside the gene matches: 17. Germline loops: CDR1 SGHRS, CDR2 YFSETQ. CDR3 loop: CASSPKSPGTSGAGEQYF. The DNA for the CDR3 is TGCGCCAGCAGCCCGAAATCCCCCGGGACTAGCGGGGCGGGAGAGCAGTACTTC.

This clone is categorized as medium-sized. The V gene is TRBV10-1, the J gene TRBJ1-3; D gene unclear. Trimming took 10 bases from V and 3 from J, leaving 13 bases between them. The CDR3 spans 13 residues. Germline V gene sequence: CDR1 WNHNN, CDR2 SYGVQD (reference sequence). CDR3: CATHSGFGNTIYF. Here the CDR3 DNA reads TGCGCCACTCACTCGGGATTTGGAAACACCATATATTTT.

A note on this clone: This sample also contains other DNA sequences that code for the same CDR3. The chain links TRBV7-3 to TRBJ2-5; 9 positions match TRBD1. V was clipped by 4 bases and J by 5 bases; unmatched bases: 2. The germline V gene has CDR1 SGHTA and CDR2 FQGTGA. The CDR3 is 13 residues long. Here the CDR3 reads CASSSGQGETQYF. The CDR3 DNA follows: TGTGCCAGCAGCTCTGGACAGGGGGAGACCCAGTACTTC.

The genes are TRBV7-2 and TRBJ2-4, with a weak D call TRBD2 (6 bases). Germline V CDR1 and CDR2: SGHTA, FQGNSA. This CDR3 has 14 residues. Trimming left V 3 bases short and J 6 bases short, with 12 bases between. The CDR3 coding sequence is TGTGCCAGCAGCTTTTCTAGCGTAATAAACATTCAGTACTTC. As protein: CASSFSSVINIQYF.

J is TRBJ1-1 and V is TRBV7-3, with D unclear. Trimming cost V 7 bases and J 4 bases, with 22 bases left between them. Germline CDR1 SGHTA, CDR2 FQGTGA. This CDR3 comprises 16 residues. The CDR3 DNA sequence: TGTGCCAGCATAGCGGGTAGCAGATTGGTCGGCACTGAAGCTTTCTTT. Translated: CASIAGSRLVGTEAFF.

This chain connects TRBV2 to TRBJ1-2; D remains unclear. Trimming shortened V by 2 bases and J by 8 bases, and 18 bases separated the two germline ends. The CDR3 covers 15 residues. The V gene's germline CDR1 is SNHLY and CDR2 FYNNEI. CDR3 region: CASSETTVPSVGYTF. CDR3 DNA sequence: TGTGCCAGCAGTGAAACTACGGTCCCCTCAGTGGGCTACACCTTC.

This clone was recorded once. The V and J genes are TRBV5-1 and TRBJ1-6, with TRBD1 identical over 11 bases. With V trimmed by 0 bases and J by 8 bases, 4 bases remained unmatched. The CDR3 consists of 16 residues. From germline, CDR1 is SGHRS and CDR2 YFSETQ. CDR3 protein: CASSLVGTGGYSPLHF. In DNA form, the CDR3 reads TGCGCCAGCAGCTTGGTTGGGACAGGGGGTTATTCACCCCTCCACTTT.

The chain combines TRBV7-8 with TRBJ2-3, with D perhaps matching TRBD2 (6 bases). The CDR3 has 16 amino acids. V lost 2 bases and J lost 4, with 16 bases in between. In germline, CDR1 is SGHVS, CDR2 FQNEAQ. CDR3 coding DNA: TGTGCCAGCAGCTTATCCACGGGGAGGTCCGCAGATACGCAGTATTTT. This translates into CASSLSTGRSADTQYF.

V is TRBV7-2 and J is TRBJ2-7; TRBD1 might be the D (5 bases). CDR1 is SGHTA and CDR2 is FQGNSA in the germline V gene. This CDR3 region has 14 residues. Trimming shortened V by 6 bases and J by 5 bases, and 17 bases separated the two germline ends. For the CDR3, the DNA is TGTGCCAGCAGTTTTGGCAGGGCTCGGGACGAGCAGTACTTC. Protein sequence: CASSFGRARDEQYF.

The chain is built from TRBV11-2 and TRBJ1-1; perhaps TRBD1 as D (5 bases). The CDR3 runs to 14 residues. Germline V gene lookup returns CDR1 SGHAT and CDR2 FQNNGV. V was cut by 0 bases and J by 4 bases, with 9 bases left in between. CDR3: CASSLETRVTEAFF. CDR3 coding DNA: TGTGCCAGCAGCTTAGAAACCAGGGTCACTGAAGCTTTCTTT. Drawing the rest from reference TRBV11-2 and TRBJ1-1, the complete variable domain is EAGVAQSPRYKIIEKRQSVAFWCNPISGHATLYWYQQILGQGPKLLIQFQNNGVVDDSQLPKDRFSAERLKGVDSTLKIQPAKLEDSAVYLCASSLETRVTEAFFGQGTRLTVV.

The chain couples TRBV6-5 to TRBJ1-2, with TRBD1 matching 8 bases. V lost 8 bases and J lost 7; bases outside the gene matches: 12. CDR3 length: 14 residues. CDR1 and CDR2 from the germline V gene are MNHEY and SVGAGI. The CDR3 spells CASSTSQGAGGYTF. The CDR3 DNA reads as TGTGCCAGCTCTACTAGCCAGGGGGCGGGTGGCTACACCTTC.

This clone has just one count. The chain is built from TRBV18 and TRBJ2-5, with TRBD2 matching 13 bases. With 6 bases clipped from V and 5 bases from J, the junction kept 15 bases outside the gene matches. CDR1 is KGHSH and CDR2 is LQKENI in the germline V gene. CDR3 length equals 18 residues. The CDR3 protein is CASSRTSGRESSWETQYF. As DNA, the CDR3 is TGTGCCAGCTCCCGTACTAGCGGGAGGGAATCGTCGTGGGAGACCCAGTACTTC.

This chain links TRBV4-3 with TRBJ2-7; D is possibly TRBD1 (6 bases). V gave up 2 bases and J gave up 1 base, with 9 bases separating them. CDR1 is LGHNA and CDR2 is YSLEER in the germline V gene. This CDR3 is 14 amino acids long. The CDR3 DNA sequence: TGCGCCAGCAGCCAAAGGGGGACGTCCTACGAGCAGTACTTC. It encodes CASSQRGTSYEQYF.

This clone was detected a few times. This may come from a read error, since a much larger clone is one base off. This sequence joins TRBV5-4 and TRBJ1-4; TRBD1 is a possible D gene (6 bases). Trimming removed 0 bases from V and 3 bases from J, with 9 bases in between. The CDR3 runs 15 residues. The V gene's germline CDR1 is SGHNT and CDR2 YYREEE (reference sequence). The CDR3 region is CASSLARGANEKLFF. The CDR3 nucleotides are TGTGCCAGCAGCTTGGCCAGGGGAGCTAATGAAAAACTGTTTTTT. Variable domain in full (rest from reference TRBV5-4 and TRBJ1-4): ETGVTQSPTHLIKTRGQQVTLRCSSQSGHNTVSWYQQALGQGPQFIFQYYREEENGRGNFPPRFSGLQFPNYSSELNVNALELDDSALYLCASSLARGANEKLFFGSGTQLSVL.

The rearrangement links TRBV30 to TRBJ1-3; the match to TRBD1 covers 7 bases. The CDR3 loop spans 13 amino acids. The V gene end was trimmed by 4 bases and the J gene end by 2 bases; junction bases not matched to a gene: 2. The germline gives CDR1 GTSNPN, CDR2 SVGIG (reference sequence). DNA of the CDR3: TGTGCCTGGAAGACAGGGCCTGGAAACACCATATATTTT. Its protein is CAWKTGPGNTIYF.

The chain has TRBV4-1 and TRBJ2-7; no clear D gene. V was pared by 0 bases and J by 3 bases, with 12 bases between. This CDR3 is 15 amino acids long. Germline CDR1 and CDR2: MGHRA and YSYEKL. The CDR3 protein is CASSQDQYADYEQYF. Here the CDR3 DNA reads TGCGCCAGCAGCCAAGATCAGTACGCGGACTACGAGCAGTACTTC.

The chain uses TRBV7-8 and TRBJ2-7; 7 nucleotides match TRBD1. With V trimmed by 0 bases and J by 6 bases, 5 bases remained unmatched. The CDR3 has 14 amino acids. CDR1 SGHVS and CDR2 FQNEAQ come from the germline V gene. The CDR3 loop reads CASSLATGPGEQYF. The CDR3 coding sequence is TGTGCCAGCAGCTTAGCGACAGGGCCTGGCGAGCAGTACTTC.